This section outlines one T cell receptor (beta chain) sequence together with its context. The data stem from a study of blood T cell repertoires in COVID-19. Across the study: Spain, Italy and the United States supplied samples that represented acute and convalescent COVID-19. PBMCs, B-cell-depleted T cells, or T cells were the source of the cDNA or gDNA that made up the material.

Authors' analysis steps: Amplifying reference gene primers gave estimates of nucleated cell counts. Measured with immunoSEQ multiplex PCR; TCRdb has only the in-frame clones, and not every one. Clonal size and the V and J genes are those of that table, whereas D and trimming came from the DNA. The data hold 200,000 to 250,000 clones, with around 80% observed a single time. This CDR3 is 14 amino acids long. J gave up 1 base and V 5 bases, and 4 bases lay outside the gene matches. Germline lookup yields CDR1 SNHLY and CDR2 FYNNEI. What was sequenced was peripheral blood. This TCR came from an elderly woman with acute or convalescent COVID-19. The chain carries TRBV2 and TRBJ1-1, with TRBD1 matching 7 bases. For the CDR3, the DNA is TGTGCCAGCAGTTTACAGGGGAGGAACACTGAAGCTTTCTTT. Amino acid sequence: CASSLQGRNTEAFF.